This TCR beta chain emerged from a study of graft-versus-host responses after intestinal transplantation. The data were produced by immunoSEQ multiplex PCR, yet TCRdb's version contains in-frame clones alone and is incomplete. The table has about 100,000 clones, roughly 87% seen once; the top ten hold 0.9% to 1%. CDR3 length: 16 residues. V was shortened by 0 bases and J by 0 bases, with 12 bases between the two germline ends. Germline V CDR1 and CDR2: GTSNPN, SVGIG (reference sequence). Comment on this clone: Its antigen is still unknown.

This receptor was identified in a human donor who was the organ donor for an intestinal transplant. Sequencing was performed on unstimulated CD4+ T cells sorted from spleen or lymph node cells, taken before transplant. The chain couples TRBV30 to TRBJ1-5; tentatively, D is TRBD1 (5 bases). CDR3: CAWSVRGGYSNQPQHF. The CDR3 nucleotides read TGTGCCTGGAGTGTGAGGGGAGGGTATAGCAATCAGCCCCAGCATTTT.